The 21 T cell receptor beta chains listed next were all sequenced from one sample in a study of T cell responses to AZD1222 COVID-19 vaccine. This table comes from immunoSEQ multiplex PCR, and its TCRdb copy is limited to in-frame clones, with some not included. The profile covers around 150,000 clones, with about 93% appearing a single time and 6.5% to 8.5% taken by the ten largest. Sequenced material: peripheral blood, taken 28 days after the second AZD1222 dose. The source of these receptors is an adult who received the AZD1222 COVID-19 vaccine.

This sequence joins TRBV14 and TRBJ2-1, with D possibly being TRBD1 or TRBD2 (5 bases each). The CDR3 sequence is 16 residues long. The germline V gene encodes CDR1 SGHDN and CDR2 FVKESK. The V end was cut by 0 bases, the J end by 5 bases, with 14 bases between. In nucleotides, the CDR3 is TGTGCCAGCAGCCAAGATATAGGGACGGCTAACAATGAGCAGTTCTTC. Protein sequence: CASSQDIGTANNEQFF. The full variable domain, rest sourced from reference TRBV14 and TRBJ2-1, is EAGVTQFPSHSVIEKGQTVTLRCDPISGHDNLYWYRRVMGKEIKFLLHFVKESKQDESGMPNNRFLAERTGGTYSTLKVQPAELEDSGVYFCASSQDIGTANNEQFFGPGTRLTVL.

The chain links TRBV21-1 to TRBJ1-2. TRBV21-1 is assigned pseudogene status. The CDR3 covers 14 residues. CDR3 sequence: CASSPRGPNYGYTF. CDR3 in DNA: TGTGCCAGCTCCCCAAGAGGTCCTAACTATGGCTACACCTTC.

This clone was recorded once. The V gene is TRBV6-5, the J gene TRBJ1-2; D remains unclear. The germline CDR1 and CDR2 sequences are MNHEY and SVGAGI. This CDR3 contains 13 residues. The ends were cut back, 8 bases at V and 2 bases at J, with 12 bases in the middle. The CDR3 sequence: CASQVSANYGYTF. DNA of the CDR3: TGTGCCAGCCAGGTCTCCGCCAACTATGGCTACACCTTC.

The gene calls are TRBV30 and TRBJ2-2; D possibly corresponds to TRBD1 (5 bases). Germline V gene sequence: CDR1 GTSNPN, CDR2 SVGIG (reference sequence). The CDR3 consists of 15 residues. V lost 2 bases, J lost 3 bases, and 13 bases lay in between. CDR3 sequence reads: CAWSRGRVDTGELFF. CDR3 coding DNA: TGTGCCTGGAGTAGGGGAAGGGTGGACACCGGGGAGCTGTTTTTT.

The V and J genes are TRBV10-3 and TRBJ1-6; D is undetermined. Germline loops: CDR1 ENHRY, CDR2 SYGVKD. V was pared by 2 bases and J by 10 bases, with 9 bases between. The CDR3 is 13 amino acids. CDR3 in DNA: TGTGCCATCAGTGAGGAAGAGTCCTCACCCCTCCACTTT. Its protein is CAISEEESSPLHF.

The rearrangement joins TRBV6-5 to TRBJ2-3; either TRBD1 or TRBD2 may fit D (5 bases each). Germline values: CDR1 MNHEY, CDR2 SVGAGI. The CDR3 is made up of 15 amino acids. V lost 7 bases, J lost 6 bases, and 20 bases lay in between. CDR3 in amino acids: CASNKNRDGRDTQYF. In DNA form, the CDR3 reads TGTGCCAGCAACAAGAACCGGGACGGGCGTGATACGCAGTATTTT.

This chain joins TRBV19 and TRBJ1-1; a weak D match, TRBD1 (5 bases). This CDR3 has 13 residues. V dropped 7 bases and J dropped 1 base, with 10 bases sitting between them. Germline V lookup: CDR1 LNHDA, CDR2 SQIVND (reference sequence). CDR3 region: CASIEGRNTEAFF. In DNA, the CDR3 is TGTGCCAGTATAGAGGGGAGGAACACTGAAGCTTTCTTT.

The rearrangement links TRBV5-1 to TRBJ1-5, with D unclear. The CDR3 loop spans 13 amino acids. V lost 4 bases and J lost 3, with 8 bases in between. Germline values: CDR1 SGHRS, CDR2 YFSETQ. The CDR3 region has the DNA TGCGCCAGCAGCCTTCAACCCAATCAGCCCCAGCATTTT. Translating gives CASSLQPNQPQHF.

The chain joins TRBV4-1 to TRBJ1-2, with D possibly being TRBD1 (5 bases). V dropped 2 bases and J dropped 1 base, with 14 bases sitting between them. The CDR3 runs to 16 residues. In germline, CDR1 is MGHRA, CDR2 YSYEKL. The CDR3 DNA sequence: TGCGCCAGCAGCCAACCCACGACCAGGGTTAACTATGGCTACACCTTC. It translates to CASSQPTTRVNYGYTF.

The chain is built from TRBV21-1 and TRBJ1-2. TRBV21-1 is annotated as a pseudogene. The CDR3 sequence is 14 residues long. CDR3 region: CASIPKGGGYGYTF. The CDR3 DNA reads as TGTGCCAGCATCCCTAAGGGGGGTGGCTATGGCTACACCTTC.

This chain joins TRBV27 and TRBJ1-1; D possibly corresponds to TRBD1 (5 bases). The length of the CDR3 is 17 residues. Deletions cut 0 bases from V and 1 base from J, with 15 bases between. The germline V gene encodes CDR1 MNHEY and CDR2 SMNVEV (reference sequence). CDR3 sequence (DNA): TGTGCCAGCAGTTTATCTGCAGGGATGAGGAGGAACACTGAAGCTTTCTTT. Its translation is CASSLSAGMRRNTEAFF.

This clone was seen once. This rearrangement joins TRBV7-2 to TRBJ1-2; D gene unclear. The CDR3 contains 14 residues. The V end was cut by 3 bases, the J end by 6 bases, with 14 bases between. CDR1 and CDR2 from the germline V gene are SGHTA and FQGNSA. The CDR3 loop reads CASSFYISEDGYTF. CDR3 bases: TGTGCCAGCAGCTTTTATATTTCGGAGGATGGCTACACCTTC.

The V and J genes are TRBV24-1 and TRBJ2-3; 9 nucleotides line up with TRBD2. V shed 1 base, J shed 4 bases, and the junction held 2 bases outside the gene matches. Germline CDR1 KGHDR, CDR2 SFDVKD. The CDR3 length is 15 residues. Here the CDR3 reads CATSDLSGGSDTQYF. The CDR3 coding sequence is TGTGCCACCAGTGATTTAAGCGGGGGGTCAGATACGCAGTATTTT.

The chain recombines TRBV19 with TRBJ1-4, with no clear D. CDR1 is LNHDA, CDR2 SQIVND, per germline (reference sequence). The CDR3 is 12 amino acids. The CDR3 bases are TGTGCACCCCCCCGGGGTAAAGAAAAACTGTTTTTT. As protein: CAPPRGKEKLFF.

This chain joins TRBV6-5 and TRBJ1-1; weak D call: TRBD1 (5 bases). The germline V gene has CDR1 MNHEY and CDR2 SVGAGI. V shed 0 bases and J shed 3 bases, with 8 bases lying between them. The CDR3 consists of 14 residues. The CDR3 DNA sequence: TGTGCCAGCAGTTACTCGACGACAGACACTGAAGCTTTCTTT. Translating gives CASSYSTTDTEAFF.

The V and J genes are TRBV14 and TRBJ2-7, with 8 bases fitting TRBD2. This CDR3 contains 14 residues. The ends lost 8 bases at V and 3 bases at J; junction bases unmatched: 9. Germline values: CDR1 SGHDN, CDR2 FVKESK. CDR3 loop: CASSRSTSDYEQYF. The CDR3 coding sequence is TGTGCCAGCTCCCGATCGACTAGCGACTACGAGCAGTACTTC.

This sequence joins TRBV18 and TRBJ2-3; 9 nucleotides match TRBD1. The germline V gene encodes CDR1 KGHSH and CDR2 LQKENI. V dropped 4 bases and J dropped 1; count of bases not matched to a gene: 6. This CDR3 contains 16 residues. The CDR3 region is CASSRGQGRGTDTQYF. CDR3 nucleotide sequence: TGTGCCAGCTCACGGGGACAGGGCCGAGGCACAGATACGCAGTATTTT.

The genes are TRBV19 and TRBJ1-2, with D possibly being TRBD1 (6 bases). Germline CDR1 reads LNHDA; CDR2 reads SQIVND (reference sequence). Trimming left V 6 bases short and J 2 bases short, with 16 bases between. This CDR3 is built from 15 residues. The CDR3 is CASRGRQERNYGYTF. The CDR3, as DNA: TGTGCCAGTAGGGGACGACAGGAGAGAAACTATGGCTACACCTTC.

The gene calls are TRBV7-8 and TRBJ2-3; D uncertain. Germline V gene sequence: CDR1 SGHVS, CDR2 FQNEAQ. The CDR3 is 16 residues long. V was trimmed by 7 bases and J by 2 bases, leaving 19 bases between them. CDR3 nucleotide sequence: TGTGCCAGCACAACAAGGACCGATCCGTTCACAGATACGCAGTATTTT. This codes for CASTTRTDPFTDTQYF.

The chain has TRBV5-4 and TRBJ1-1; possibly TRBD1 for D (6 bases). Trimming cost V 3 bases and J 5 bases, with 20 bases left between them. This CDR3 is built from 16 residues. Germline V lookup: CDR1 SGHNT, CDR2 YYREEE (reference sequence). The CDR3: CASSYVQGRWETEAFF. The DNA of the CDR3 is TGTGCCAGCAGCTACGTACAGGGACGATGGGAAACTGAAGCTTTCTTT.

CDR3 region: CASSQASGYEQYF. In DNA, the CDR3 is TGTGCCAGTAGTCAGGCTAGCGGCTACGAGCAGTACTTC. The rearrangement joins TRBV19 to TRBJ2-7, with TRBD2 matching over 7 bases. The CDR3 spans 13 residues. From germline, CDR1 is LNHDA and CDR2 SQIVND (reference sequence). The V segment lost 5 bases and the J segment 3 bases; nucleotides outside the gene matches: 4.